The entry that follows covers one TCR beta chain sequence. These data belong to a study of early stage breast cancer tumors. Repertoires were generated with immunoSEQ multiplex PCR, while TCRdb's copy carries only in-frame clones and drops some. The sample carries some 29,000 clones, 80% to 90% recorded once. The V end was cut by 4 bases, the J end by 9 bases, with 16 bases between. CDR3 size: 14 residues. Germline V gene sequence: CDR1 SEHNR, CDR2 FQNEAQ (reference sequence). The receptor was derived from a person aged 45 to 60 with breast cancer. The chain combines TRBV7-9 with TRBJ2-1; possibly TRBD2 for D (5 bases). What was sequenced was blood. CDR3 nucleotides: TGTGCCAGCAGCTCCGTTTTGGGGAGTGCTGAGCAGTTCTTC. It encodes CASSSVLGSAEQFF.